This T cell receptor (beta chain) derives from a study of prognosis after radiotherapy for stage I lung cancer. Study background: Patients with non-small cell lung cancer were all judged medically inoperable. Study-wide findings and caveats: After stereotactic body radiation therapy, unique TCR clone counts dropped from a median of roughly 9,900 to 7,200. Patients developing distant metastases showed lower Shannon entropy after stereotactic body radiation therapy.

None of the patients had undergone chemotherapy or radiotherapy beforehand or had any other malignancy, and each showed node-negative status on CT and PET/CT. Germline V gene lookup returns CDR1 MNHNS and CDR2 SASEGT. The CDR3 length is 13 residues. V lost 5 bases, J lost 7 bases, and 11 bases lay in between. Two-round multiplex PCR amplified TCR beta CDR3 from genomic DNA. Specific primers for each TRBV and TRBJ gene were what first-round PCR used. One entry per CDR3 protein, called by TCRdb with MiXCR from the multiplex PCR reads. This table holds about 23,000 distinct CDR3 sequences, roughly 43% found once. Note on this clonotype: Its antigen remains unknown.

The sequenced sample was PBMCs, obtained before or after stereotactic body radiation therapy (not recorded which). The TCR was taken from a donor over 45 with non-small cell lung cancer. The chain is built from TRBV6-1 and TRBJ2-2; a weak D match, TRBD1 (6 bases). CDR3 nucleotide sequence: TGTGCCAGCAGTCGGACAGTATTCGGGGAGCTGTTTTTT. It is translated as CASSRTVFGELFF.